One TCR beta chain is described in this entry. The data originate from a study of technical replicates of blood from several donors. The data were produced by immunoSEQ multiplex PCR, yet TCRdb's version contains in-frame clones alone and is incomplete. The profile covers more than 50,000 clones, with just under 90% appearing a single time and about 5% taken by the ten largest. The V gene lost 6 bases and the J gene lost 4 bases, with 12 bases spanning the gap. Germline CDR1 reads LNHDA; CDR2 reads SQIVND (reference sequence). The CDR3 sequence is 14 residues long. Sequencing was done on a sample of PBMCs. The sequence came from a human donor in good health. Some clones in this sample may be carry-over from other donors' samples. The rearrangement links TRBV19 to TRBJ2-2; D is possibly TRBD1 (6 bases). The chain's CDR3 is CASRSGAVTGELFF. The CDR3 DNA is TGTGCCAGTAGATCAGGGGCGGTCACCGGGGAGCTGTTTTTT.